The text below deals with one TCR beta chain. This sample was included in a study of blood T cell repertoires in COVID-19. Across the whole study: COVID-19 samples, acute and convalescent, were from the United States, Italy and Spain. The analysed material was cDNA or gDNA that came from T cells, B-cell-depleted T cells, or PBMCs.

Methods used by the authors: How many nucleated cells were present was estimated from reference gene primer amplification. Profiled with immunoSEQ multiplex PCR; TCRdb holds only in-frame clones, not every one. That table gives V, J and clone size, and the DNA gave D and trimming. The sample has under 300,000 clones, around 84% seen once. The CDR3 spans 15 residues. Germline CDR1 reads SEHNR; CDR2 reads FQNEAQ (reference sequence). J gave up 9 bases and V 5 bases, and 12 bases lay outside the gene matches. This clonotype was sampled from a woman aged 70-85 years with active or convalescent COVID-19. This chain joins TRBV7-9 and TRBJ2-1; 8 bases are a match to TRBD2. The specimen was peripheral blood. The CDR3 sequence: CASSGSGGGPFEQFF. In nucleotides, the CDR3 is TGTGCCAGCAGCGGGAGCGGGGGAGGCCCTTTTGAGCAGTTCTTC. Complete variable domain (other parts from reference TRBV7-9 and TRBJ2-1): DTGVSQNPRHKITKRGQNVTFRCDPISEHNRLYWYRQTLGQGPEFLTYFQNEAQLEKSRLLSDRFSAERPKGSFSTLEIQRTEQGDSAMYLCASSGSGGGPFEQFFGPGTRLTVL.